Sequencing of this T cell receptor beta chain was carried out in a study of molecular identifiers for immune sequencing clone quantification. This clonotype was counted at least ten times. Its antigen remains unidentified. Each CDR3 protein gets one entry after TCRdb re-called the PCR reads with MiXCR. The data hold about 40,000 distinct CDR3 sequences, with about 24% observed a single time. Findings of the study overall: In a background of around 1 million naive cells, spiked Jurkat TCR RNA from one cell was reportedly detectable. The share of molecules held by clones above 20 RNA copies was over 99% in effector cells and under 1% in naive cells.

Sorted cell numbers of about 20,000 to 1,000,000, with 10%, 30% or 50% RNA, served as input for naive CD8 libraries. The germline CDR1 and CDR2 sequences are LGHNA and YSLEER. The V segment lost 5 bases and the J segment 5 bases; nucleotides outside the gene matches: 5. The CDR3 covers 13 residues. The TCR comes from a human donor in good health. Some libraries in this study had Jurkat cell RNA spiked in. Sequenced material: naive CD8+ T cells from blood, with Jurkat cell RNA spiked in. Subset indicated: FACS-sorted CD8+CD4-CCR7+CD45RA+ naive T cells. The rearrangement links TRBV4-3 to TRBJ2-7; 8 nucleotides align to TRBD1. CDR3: CASSDRGGDEQYF. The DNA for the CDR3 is TGCGCCAGCAGCGACAGGGGCGGGGACGAGCAGTACTTC.